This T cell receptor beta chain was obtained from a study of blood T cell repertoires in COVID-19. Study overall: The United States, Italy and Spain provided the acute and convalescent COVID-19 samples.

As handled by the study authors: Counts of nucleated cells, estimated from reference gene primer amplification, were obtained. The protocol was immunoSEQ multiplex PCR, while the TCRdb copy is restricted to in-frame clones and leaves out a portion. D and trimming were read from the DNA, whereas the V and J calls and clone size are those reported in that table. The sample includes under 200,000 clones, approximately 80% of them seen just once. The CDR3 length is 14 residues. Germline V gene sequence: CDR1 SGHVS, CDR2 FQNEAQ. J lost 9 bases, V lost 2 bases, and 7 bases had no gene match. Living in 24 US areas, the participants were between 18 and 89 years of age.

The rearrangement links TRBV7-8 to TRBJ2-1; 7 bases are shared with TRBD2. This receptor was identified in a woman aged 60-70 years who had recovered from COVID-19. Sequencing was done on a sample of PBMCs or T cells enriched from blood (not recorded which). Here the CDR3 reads CASSLSGGVGEQFF. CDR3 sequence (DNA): TGTGCCAGCAGCTTAAGTGGGGGGGTAGGTGAGCAGTTCTTC.